The 13 T cell receptor beta chains reported below all come from one sample, sequenced in a study of T-cell reconstitution after alpha-beta-depleted transplantation in children. Preparation of the TCRbeta library was carried out with unique molecular identifiers. TCRdb re-called the PCR reads through MiXCR, storing one row per CDR3 protein. Seen here are approximately 490,000 distinct CDR3 sequences, about 10% observed once, and the top ten hold about 2.1%. The material was PBMCs, obtained before TCRalphabeta/CD19-depleted stem cell transplant. The receptor source for this set is a child younger than 10 with inherited bone marrow failure, due to receive a stem cell transplant.

Many counts were recorded for this clonotype. The J gene is TRBJ2-1, the V gene TRBV24-1; D ambiguous. Germline V gene sequence: CDR1 KGHDR, CDR2 SFDVKD. The CDR3 runs to 17 residues. With 4 bases removed from V and 8 bases from J, the gap between germline ends came to 23 bases. The CDR3 loop reads CATSDLGRGAQSDEQFF. CDR3 nucleotide sequence: TGTGCCACCAGTGACCTCGGACGCGGCGCCCAGAGCGATGAGCAGTTCTTC.

This clonotype was counted ten times or more. This chain connects TRBV4-1 to TRBJ2-2, with TRBD2 matching over 10 bases. V trimming: 2 bases; J trimming: 0 bases; junction bases outside the gene matches: 12. The CDR3 totals 20 residues. Germline V CDR1 and CDR2: MGHRA, YSYEKL. The CDR3 DNA follows: TGCGCCAGCAGCCAACCAAACCTAAGGACTAGCGGAACGAACACCGGGGAGCTGTTTTTT. It translates to CASSQPNLRTSGTNTGELFF.

In the case of this clonotype: This may be a read error, as it is one base from a much larger clone. The V gene is TRBV5-1, the J gene TRBJ2-7, with 8 nucleotides matching TRBD2. From germline, CDR1 is SGHRS and CDR2 YFSETQ. Trimming cost V 0 bases and J 9 bases; bases outside gene matches: 5. CDR3 size: 13 residues. The CDR3 region has the DNA TGCGCCAGCAGCTTGGGGAGCGGGAGCGTGCAGTACTTC. Amino acid sequence: CASSLGSGSVQYF.

This clonotype was seen at least ten times. The chain couples TRBV20-1 to TRBJ2-3, with D possibly matching TRBD2 (6 bases). The CDR3 loop spans 16 amino acids. Germline CDR1 reads DFQATT; CDR2 reads SNEGSKA (reference sequence). Trimming took 6 bases from V and 0 from J, leaving 19 bases between them. CDR3 residues: CSADPDLSGSTDTQYF. The DNA of the CDR3 is TGCAGTGCGGATCCTGACCTTAGCGGAAGCACAGATACGCAGTATTTT.

The chain combines TRBV7-6 with TRBJ2-5, with TRBD2 identical over 10 bases. With V trimmed by 4 bases and J by 2 bases, 16 bases remained unmatched. The CDR3 is 19 residues long. Germline loops: CDR1 SGHVS, CDR2 FNYEAQ. CDR3: CASSWSGGPSGSQQETQYF. The CDR3, as DNA: TGTGCCAGCAGCTGGTCCGGGGGGCCTAGCGGGAGTCAACAAGAGACCCAGTACTTC. The full variable domain, rest sourced from reference TRBV7-6 and TRBJ2-5, is GAGVSQSPRYKVTKRGQDVALRCDPISGHVSLYWYRQALGQGPEFLTYFNYEAQQDKSGLPNDRFSAERPEGSISTLTIQRTEQRDSAMYRCASSWSGGPSGSQQETQYFGPGTRLLVL.

J is TRBJ2-7 and V is TRBV6-1; 8 bases are shared with TRBD1. Germline V gene sequence: CDR1 MNHNS, CDR2 SASEGT. The CDR3 covers 15 residues. V was pared by 7 bases and J by 0 bases, with 8 bases of the junction left unmatched. The CDR3 loop is CASTDMGQDSYEQYF. The CDR3 DNA reads as TGTGCCAGCACCGACATGGGACAGGACTCCTACGAGCAGTACTTC.

This clonotype occurred a few times. The gene calls are TRBV18 and TRBJ2-7, with D maybe TRBD1 (6 bases). Trimming took 6 bases from V and 0 from J, leaving 24 bases between them. Germline V gene lookup returns CDR1 KGHSH and CDR2 LQKENI. The CDR3 is 18 residues long. CDR3 sequence (DNA): TGTGCCAGCTCGAGCCGGCCGTTACAGGGATCGGTCTCCTACGAGCAGTACTTC. Translated: CASSSRPLQGSVSYEQYF.

Of note for this clonotype: A much larger clone is a single base away; this may be a read error. The chain recombines TRBV4-3 with TRBJ2-2, with 10 bases lining up with TRBD1. Germline V gene lookup returns CDR1 LGHNA and CDR2 YSLEER. This CDR3 is 15 amino acids long. CDR3 in amino acids: CASSQADRGPGEPFF. CDR3 sequence (DNA): TGCGCCAGCAGCCAAGCTGACAGGGGGCCCGGGGAGCCGTTTTTT.

This clonotype was detected many times. The chain uses TRBV27 and TRBJ2-1; 11 bases are shared with TRBD2. Trimming cost V 0 bases and J 8 bases; bases outside gene matches: 9. The CDR3 sequence is 17 residues long. Germline CDR1 MNHEY, CDR2 SMNVEV (reference sequence). Here the CDR3 DNA reads TGTGCCAGCAGTTTATCGGGTTTGACTAGCGGGATCGATGAGCAGTTCTTC. Protein sequence: CASSLSGLTSGIDEQFF.

This clonotype was counted ten times or more. The chain carries TRBV9 and TRBJ2-2, with D unresolved. V was clipped by 0 bases and J by 1 base, with 4 bases between them. This CDR3 is built from 14 residues. Germline V gene lookup returns CDR1 SGDLS and CDR2 YYNGEE. The DNA for the CDR3 is TGTGCCAGCAGCGTAGAACTGAACACCGGGGAGCTGTTTTTT. This translates into CASSVELNTGELFF.

The chain links TRBV6-2 or TRBV6-3 to TRBJ2-1, with 10 bases aligning to TRBD1. The CDR3 runs 15 residues. Trimming cost V 6 bases and J 4 bases; bases outside gene matches: 6. Looked up from germline, CDR1 is MNHEY and CDR2 is SVGEGT. CDR3 sequence (DNA): TGTGCCAGCAGCGTCGGGACAGGGGCATACAATGAGCAGTTCTTC. Its protein product is CASSVGTGAYNEQFF.

The sample holds many counts of this clonotype. The CDR3 DNA reads TGTGCCAGCAGCCTAGTGACTAGCGGGAACAACAATGAGCAGTTCTTC. Its translation is CASSLVTSGNNNEQFF. The gene calls are TRBV2 and TRBJ2-1, with 11 bases fitting TRBD2. The CDR3 totals 16 residues. CDR1 and CDR2 (germline): SNHLY, FYNNEI. The junction had 9 bases not matched to a gene; V was cut back by 6 bases and J by 5 bases.

The table lists this clonotype with many counts. The chain carries TRBV6-2 or TRBV6-3 and TRBJ2-7, with 7 positions matching TRBD1. The CDR3 spans 14 residues. Germline V gene data show CDR1 as MNHEY and CDR2 as SVGEGT. Trimming at V came to 4 bases and at J to 2 bases, leaving 5 bases not matched to a gene. Here the CDR3 reads CASSLQGTAYEQYF. For the CDR3, the DNA is TGTGCCAGCAGTTTACAGGGGACAGCCTACGAGCAGTACTTC.